This TCR beta chain was identified during a study of shared clonotypes between healthy human individuals. General study points: Generally, naive subsets came out with larger estimated richness than memory subsets.

The data were produced by immunoSEQ multiplex PCR, yet TCRdb's version contains in-frame clones alone and is incomplete. Of roughly 300,000 clones in the sample, around four fifths were seen once. With respect to this clone: Its antigen is as yet unknown.

The TCR sequence derives from a man younger than 45 in good health. Sequenced material: memory CD4+ T cells sorted from blood. This sample's subset: CD45RA-negative fraction.

CDR3 nucleotides: TGTGCCAGCAGCCGGACCCCTGTGGCGGGGCAAGAGACCCAGTACTTC. Translated: CASSRTPVAGQETQYF. The rearrangement links TRBV5-6 to TRBJ2-5; TRBD2 might be the D (6 bases). There are 16 residues in the CDR3. CDR1 is SGHDT and CDR2 is YYEEEE in the germline V gene. Trimming removed 4 bases from V and 2 bases from J, with 18 bases in between. Full variable domain (remainder filled in from reference TRBV5-6 and TRBJ2-5): DAGVTQSPTHLIKTRGQQVTLRCSPKSGHDTVSWYQQALGQGPQFIFQYYEEEERQRGNFPDRFSGHQFPNYSSELNVNALLLGDSALYLCASSRTPVAGQETQYFGPGTRLLVL.